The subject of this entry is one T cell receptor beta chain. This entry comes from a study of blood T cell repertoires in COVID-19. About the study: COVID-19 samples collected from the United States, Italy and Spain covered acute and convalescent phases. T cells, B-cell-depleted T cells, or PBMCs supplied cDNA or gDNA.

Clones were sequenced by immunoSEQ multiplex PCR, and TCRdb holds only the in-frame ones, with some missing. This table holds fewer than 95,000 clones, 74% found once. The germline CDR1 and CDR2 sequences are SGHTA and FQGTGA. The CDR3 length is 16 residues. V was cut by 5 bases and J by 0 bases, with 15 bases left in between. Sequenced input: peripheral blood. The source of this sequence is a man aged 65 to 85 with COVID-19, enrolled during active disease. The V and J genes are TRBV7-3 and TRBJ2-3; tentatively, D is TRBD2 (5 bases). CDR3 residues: CASSPTSRGSTDTQYF. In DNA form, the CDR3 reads TGTGCCAGCAGCCCAACCTCCCGGGGTAGCACAGATACGCAGTATTTT.